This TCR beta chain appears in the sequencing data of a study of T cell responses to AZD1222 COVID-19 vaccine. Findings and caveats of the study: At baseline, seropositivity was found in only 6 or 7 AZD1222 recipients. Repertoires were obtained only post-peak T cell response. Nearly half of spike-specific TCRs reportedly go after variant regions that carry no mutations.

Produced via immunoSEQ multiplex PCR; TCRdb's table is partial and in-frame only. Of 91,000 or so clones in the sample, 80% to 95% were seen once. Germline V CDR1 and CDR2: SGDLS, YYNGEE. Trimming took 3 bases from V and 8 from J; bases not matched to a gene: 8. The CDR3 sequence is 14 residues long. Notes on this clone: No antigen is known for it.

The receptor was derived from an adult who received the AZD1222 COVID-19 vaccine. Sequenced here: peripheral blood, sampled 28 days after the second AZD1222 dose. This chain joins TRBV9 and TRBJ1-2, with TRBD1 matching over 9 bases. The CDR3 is CASSGSNTGGGYTF. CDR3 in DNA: TGTGCCAGCAGCGGCAGCAATACAGGGGGCGGCTACACCTTC.